Listed here are 22 T cell receptor beta chains from one sample, sequenced in a study of blood T cell repertoires in COVID-19. Measured with immunoSEQ multiplex PCR; TCRdb has only the in-frame clones, and not every one. The table has about 180,000 clones, roughly 85% seen once. The specimen sequenced was peripheral blood. The receptors were gathered from an older woman with acute or convalescent COVID-19.

V gene TRBV2 combines with J gene TRBJ1-1; no firm D call. V lost 2 bases to trimming and J lost 1 base, with 11 bases between them. CDR3 length: 15 amino acids. Germline V gene data show CDR1 as SNHLY and CDR2 as FYNNEI. The CDR3 spells CASSEQPVSNTEAFF. DNA of the CDR3: TGTGCCAGCAGTGAACAACCAGTATCGAACACTGAAGCTTTCTTT.

The chain combines TRBV2 with TRBJ2-2; D ambiguous. This CDR3 is 15 amino acids long. Germline loops: CDR1 SNHLY, CDR2 FYNNEI. Trimming pared 1 base from V and 8 bases from J, leaving 14 bases between. CDR3 bases: TGTGCCAGCAGTGAAGGACAAGGCCTGGGTGGGGAGCTGTTTTTT. Protein product: CASSEGQGLGGELFF.

Notes on this clone: Other DNA sequences in the sample encode the same CDR3. The chain employs TRBV7-9 and TRBJ2-1, with 11 bases matching TRBD2. V shed 5 bases, J shed 4 bases, and the junction held 7 bases outside the gene matches. Germline CDR1 and CDR2: SEHNR and FQNEAQ (reference sequence). This CDR3 contains 16 residues. This chain's CDR3 is CASSPRLAGSYNEQFF. In DNA form, the CDR3 reads TGTGCCAGCAGCCCCCGACTAGCGGGAAGTTACAATGAGCAGTTCTTC.

V usage is TRBV7-2 and J usage is TRBJ2-7; 7 positions agree with TRBD1. The CDR3 is 14 residues long. Unmatched junction bases numbered 1, after V lost 0 bases and J lost 2 bases. Looked up from germline, CDR1 is SGHTA and CDR2 is FQGNSA. The DNA for the CDR3 is TGTGCCAGCAGCTTAGCTGGACAGGCCTACGAGCAGTACTTC. It yields the protein CASSLAGQAYEQYF.

In this sample, this clone turned up once. CDR3 nucleotide sequence: TGTGCCACCAGTGATAAGCGACTAGCGAGGGGTGAGCAGTTCTTC. Translation gives CATSDKRLARGEQFF. This rearrangement joins TRBV24-1 to TRBJ2-1; TRBD2 matches at 8 bases. V gave up 3 bases and J gave up 9 bases; unmatched junction bases: 9. The length of the CDR3 is 15 residues. The V gene's germline CDR1 is KGHDR and CDR2 SFDVKD.

The gene calls are TRBV6-1 and TRBJ2-3, with D tentatively TRBD2 (6 bases). Germline-derived CDR1 and CDR2 are MNHNS and SASEGT. The CDR3 has 15 residues. V was pared by 3 bases and J by 3 bases, with 13 bases between. This chain's CDR3 is CASSEDGTGTDTQYF. The CDR3 nucleotides are TGTGCCAGCAGTGAGGACGGGACTGGTACAGATACGCAGTATTTT.

The chain recombines TRBV24-1 with TRBJ2-6; possible D gene TRBD1, 5 bases. V gave up 3 bases and J gave up 1 base, with 9 bases separating them. This CDR3 is 16 amino acids long. Germline-derived CDR1 and CDR2 are KGHDR and SFDVKD. The CDR3 DNA is TGTGCCACCAGTGATCGCAGGGCTTCTGGGGCCAACGTCCTGACTTTC. Translating it yields CATSDRRASGANVLTF.

J is TRBJ2-4 and V is TRBV6-6, with 7 bases lining up with TRBD1. Germline CDR1 is MNHNY and CDR2 is SVGAGI (reference sequence). The CDR3 consists of 14 residues. The ends lost 4 bases at V and 5 bases at J; junction bases unmatched: 5. The CDR3 protein is CASSFDRAQNIQYF. The CDR3 nucleotides read TGTGCCAGCAGTTTCGACAGGGCCCAAAACATTCAGTACTTC.

The CDR3 DNA follows: TGTGCCAGCTCAGCGGACAGGGATCTTAATCAGCCCCAGCATTTT. It translates to CASSADRDLNQPQHF. This chain links TRBV18 with TRBJ1-5; 8 bases match TRBD1. V lost 5 bases, J lost 4 bases, and 7 bases stayed unmatched. The CDR3 is 15 residues long. Per the germline V gene, CDR1 is KGHSH and CDR2 is LQKENI.

This chain uses TRBV19 with TRBJ1-1; 9 bases fit TRBD1. V lost 4 bases, J lost 8 bases, and 14 bases stayed unmatched. CDR1 and CDR2 from the germline V gene are LNHDA and SQIVND (reference sequence). The CDR3 has 16 residues. The CDR3: CASSTPRDRVGGEAFF. Written as DNA, the CDR3 is TGTGCCAGTAGTACCCCCCGGGACAGGGTGGGGGGGGAAGCTTTCTTT. The variable domain in full, completed from reference TRBV19 and TRBJ1-1, reads DGGITQSPKYLFRKEGQNVTLSCEQNLNHDAMYWYRQDPGQGLRLIYYSQIVNDFQKGDIAEGYSVSREKKESFPLTVTSAQKNPTAFYLCASSTPRDRVGGEAFFGQGTRLTVV.

This clone occurred many times. This chain connects TRBV7-3 to TRBJ2-7; the D gene is possibly TRBD1 (6 bases). Per germline, CDR1 SGHTA and CDR2 FQGTGA. V was pared by 3 bases and J by 3 bases, with 9 bases between. The CDR3 runs 13 residues. The CDR3 DNA reads as TGTGCCAGCAGCTTGGCCAGGGGCTACGAGCAGTACTTC. Its translation is CASSLARGYEQYF.

For the CDR3, the DNA is TGTGCCAGCAGCTTGGACAGTGGCAATCAGCCCCAGCATTTT. This translates into CASSLDSGNQPQHF. This chain links TRBV5-6 with TRBJ1-5; no firm D call. The CDR3 runs to 14 residues. Per germline, CDR1 SGHDT and CDR2 YYEEEE. V dropped 0 bases and J dropped 2 bases, with 6 bases sitting between them.

V and J are TRBV10-1 and TRBJ2-7; D is ambiguous. Germline V gene data show CDR1 as WNHNN and CDR2 as SYGVQD (reference sequence). The CDR3 totals 15 residues. Trimming cost V 0 bases and J 2 bases, with 11 bases left between them. The CDR3 loop is CASSESNIYPYEQYF. In nucleotides, the CDR3 is TGCGCCAGCAGTGAGTCAAATATTTATCCCTACGAGCAGTACTTC.

This clone has more than one count but fewer than ten. This chain joins TRBV5-1 and TRBJ1-5, with 7 bases matching TRBD1. V gave up 3 bases and J gave up 0 bases; unmatched junction bases: 3. CDR1 is SGHRS, CDR2 YFSETQ, per germline. The CDR3 totals 15 residues. The chain's CDR3 is CASSYRGHSNQPQHF. The CDR3 region has the DNA TGCGCCAGCAGCTACAGGGGCCATAGCAATCAGCCCCAGCATTTT.

The CDR3 region has the DNA TGTGCCTGGAGTGTACCCGGGACAGGGGGAAAACTGTTTTTT. Translating it yields CAWSVPGTGGKLFF. The gene calls are TRBV30 and TRBJ1-4; TRBD1 agrees at 11 bases. This CDR3 has 14 residues. The trim removed 0 bases at V and 10 bases at J, leaving 4 bases unmatched. CDR1 GTSNPN and CDR2 SVGIG come from the germline V gene (reference sequence). Combining the CDR3 with reference TRBV30 and TRBJ1-4 gives the whole variable domain SQTIHQWPATLVQPVGSPLSLECTVEGTSNPNLYWYRQAAGRGLQLLFYSVGIGQISSEVPQNLSASRPQDRQFILSSKKLLLSDSGFYLCAWSVPGTGGKLFFGSGTQLSVL.

This clone appeared a single time. This sample also contains other DNA sequences that code for the same CDR3. The chain joins TRBV3-1 (or the pseudogene TRBV3-2) to TRBJ1-2, with D unclear. This CDR3 region has 13 residues. The ends were cut back, 2 bases at V and 2 bases at J, with 6 bases in the middle. Germline V CDR1 and CDR2: LGHDT, YNNKEL (reference sequence). The CDR3 sequence: CASSQRGNYGYTF. In nucleotides, the CDR3 is TGTGCCAGCAGCCAACGGGGAAACTATGGCTACACCTTC.

The genes are TRBV6-6 and TRBJ2-3; 7 bases map to TRBD2. The length of the CDR3 is 13 residues. The germline V gene has CDR1 MNHNY and CDR2 SVGAGI (reference sequence). J lost 10 bases, V lost 5 bases, and 9 bases had no gene match. CDR3 residues: CASSGTTGGPQYF. As DNA, the CDR3 is TGTGCCAGCAGTGGGACTACGGGCGGGCCGCAGTATTTT.

J is TRBJ1-1 and V is TRBV5-1; no clear D. CDR1 and CDR2 from the germline V gene are SGHRS and YFSETQ. V lost 1 base and J 11 bases, leaving 18 bases between the germline ends. CDR3 length: 14 amino acids. For the CDR3, the DNA is TGCGCCAGCAGCTTGCCGGGCGGTGAGGGTCGTGCTTTCTTT. Protein: CASSLPGGEGRAFF.

V and J are TRBV27 and TRBJ2-6; D perhaps matches TRBD1 (5 bases). Trimming removed 7 bases from V and 4 bases from J, with 11 bases in between. The V gene's germline CDR1 is MNHEY and CDR2 SMNVEV (reference sequence). The CDR3 covers 14 residues. CDR3 in amino acids: CASTQGSGANVLTF. The CDR3 DNA sequence: TGTGCCAGCACCCAGGGCTCCGGGGCCAACGTCCTGACTTTC. Full variable domain (outside the CDR3, taken from reference TRBV27 and TRBJ2-6): EAQVTQNPRYLITVTGKKLTVTCSQNMNHEYMSWYRQDPGLGLRQIYYSMNVEVTDKGDVPEGYKVSRKEKRNFPLILESPSPNQTSLYFCASTQGSGANVLTFGAGSRLTVL.

V gene TRBV15 combines with J gene TRBJ2-1; 8 nucleotides agree with TRBD2. The CDR3 spans 16 residues. Germline V gene data show CDR1 as LNHNV and CDR2 as YYDKDF (reference sequence). J was trimmed by 7 bases and V by 1 base; bases with no gene match: 9. The CDR3 nucleotides are TGTGCCACCAGCAGAGGGGAGCGGGGGAGTGGGAATGAGCAGTTCTTC. Translating it yields CATSRGERGSGNEQFF.

The J gene is TRBJ2-3, the V gene TRBV3-1 (or the pseudogene TRBV3-2), with TRBD2 matching over 9 bases. V was pared by 2 bases and J by 3 bases, with 9 bases of the junction left unmatched. CDR3 size: 17 residues. The germline V gene has CDR1 LGHDT and CDR2 YNNKEL (reference sequence). CDR3 nucleotide sequence: TGTGCCAGCAGCCAACGAGCCCTAGCGGGACCAACAGATACGCAGTATTTT. Amino acid sequence: CASSQRALAGPTDTQYF.

The chain employs TRBV3-1 (or the pseudogene TRBV3-2) and TRBJ1-1, with TRBD1 matching 8 bases. The J segment lost 0 bases and the V segment lost 4 bases, leaving 7 bases of the junction unmatched. The CDR3 loop spans 16 amino acids. Germline V lookup: CDR1 LGHDT, CDR2 YNNKEL (reference sequence). The CDR3 loop is CASSPDRGVMNTEAFF. CDR3 sequence (DNA): TGTGCCAGCAGCCCTGACAGGGGTGTGATGAACACTGAAGCTTTCTTT.